Sequencing of this TCR beta chain was carried out in a study of regulatory T cells in long-lasting Graves disease. This clonotype was seen only a few times. In building TCR beta libraries, iRepertoire HTBI primers were used together with Arm-PCR of CDR3 regions. TCRdb independently ran MiXCR on the multiplex PCR reads; one entry per CDR3 protein. The sample has 450,000 to 600,000 distinct CDR3 sequences, about 17% seen once. The time point here: newly diagnosed GD, antithyroid drugs for less than 3 months. PBMCs provided the RNA from which the TCR library was made. Looked up from germline, CDR1 is LNHNV and CDR2 is YYDKDF (reference sequence). V shed 0 bases and J shed 10 bases, with 9 bases lying between them. The CDR3 is made up of 12 amino acids. The same sample was also studied in work on T cells in Graves' hyperthyroidism and ophthalmopathy.

The sequence was collected from a middle-aged man with Graves disease. The chain recombines TRBV15 with TRBJ1-1; perhaps TRBD1 as D (5 bases). The input for sequencing was peripheral blood mononuclear cells (PBMCs), taken at new diagnosis, from a patient treated with antithyroid drugs. CDR3 bases: TGTGCCACCAGCAGAGATATTGGGGCAGCTTTCTTT. Translation gives CATSRDIGAAFF.